Shown below are 19 T cell receptor beta chains from a single sample sequenced in a study of blood T cell repertoires in COVID-19. Sequencing was performed with immunoSEQ multiplex PCR; in TCRdb, only in-frame clones are kept and a portion is missing. Seen here are 200,000 to 300,000 clones, 85% to 90% observed once, and the top ten hold about 0.95%. The sample was PBMCs or T cells enriched from blood (not recorded which). The receptors shown here come from a man aged 50 to 59 who had been exposed to COVID-19.

J is TRBJ1-6 and V is TRBV5-1; TRBD1 aligns across 7 bases. This CDR3 is built from 14 residues. Germline CDR1 SGHRS, CDR2 YFSETQ. V was pared by 6 bases and J by 7 bases, with 7 bases of the junction left unmatched. DNA for the CDR3: TGCGCCAGCACCTTAGACAGGGTAAATTCACCCCTCCACTTT. This sequence encodes CASTLDRVNSPLHF.

The CDR3 DNA follows: TGTGCCAGCAGTGACGTCTTACTATTCTCTGGCTACACCTTC. It yields the protein CASSDVLLFSGYTF. V and J are TRBV2 and TRBJ1-2; D gene ambiguous. Trimming took 3 bases from V and 7 from J, leaving 15 bases between them. CDR1 SNHLY and CDR2 FYNNEI come from the germline V gene. The CDR3 extends over 14 amino acids.

The chain couples TRBV27 to TRBJ1-4; 10 nucleotides line up with TRBD1. Germline CDR1 and CDR2: MNHEY and SMNVEV (reference sequence). V gave up 6 bases and J gave up 1 base; unmatched junction bases: 8. The CDR3 runs to 17 residues. The CDR3 loop reads CASRRQGAGKTNEKLFF. The CDR3 coding sequence is TGTGCCAGCAGACGACAGGGGGCCGGTAAAACTAATGAAAAACTGTTTTTT.

As regards this clone: Other DNA sequences from this sample encode an identical CDR3 as well. The rearrangement joins TRBV5-1 to TRBJ1-2; no clear D. Per the germline V gene, CDR1 is SGHRS and CDR2 is YFSETQ. This CDR3 has 13 amino acids. V was pared by 2 bases and J by 2 bases, with 7 bases between. This chain's CDR3 is CASSLGRNYGYTF. CDR3 sequence (DNA): TGCGCCAGCAGCTTAGGCAGGAACTATGGCTACACCTTC.

This CDR3 reads CASSSGPGLRETQYF. CDR3 DNA sequence: TGTGCCAGCAGCTCGGGCCCGGGACTCAGAGAGACCCAGTACTTC. This sequence joins TRBV2 and TRBJ2-5, with a weak D call TRBD2 (6 bases). Trimming took 6 bases from V and 4 from J, leaving 18 bases between them. The V gene's germline CDR1 is SNHLY and CDR2 FYNNEI. The CDR3 is 15 residues long.

V gene TRBV7-3 combines with J gene TRBJ2-7; 8 bases match TRBD1. Germline assignment: CDR1 SGHTA and CDR2 FQGTGA. The trim removed 1 base at V and 5 bases at J, leaving 1 base unmatched. The CDR3 totals 13 residues. The CDR3 bases are TGTGCCAGCAGCTTAAACAGGGGGAACGAGCAGTACTTC. Residues: CASSLNRGNEQYF.

The rearrangement links TRBV10-3 to TRBJ1-1; D possibly corresponds to TRBD1 (6 bases). The V and J ends lost 0 bases and 6 bases respectively, with 8 bases between them. This CDR3 is built from 13 residues. Germline-derived CDR1 and CDR2 are ENHRY and SYGVKD. The CDR3 nucleotides read TGTGCCATCAGTGAGTCCCAGGGGTCTGAAGCTTTCTTT. The encoded protein is CAISESQGSEAFF.

The chain couples TRBV5-1 to TRBJ2-7; 9 bases fit TRBD2. The germline gives CDR1 SGHRS, CDR2 YFSETQ. CDR3 length equals 14 residues. V was pared by 0 bases and J by 2 bases, with 0 bases of the junction left unmatched. The CDR3 loop reads CASSLASGAYEQYF. The CDR3 nucleotides are TGCGCCAGCAGCTTGGCTAGCGGGGCCTACGAGCAGTACTTC.

The chain has TRBV5-1 and TRBJ2-1; 7 bases agree with TRBD2. There are 15 residues in the CDR3. Trimming removed 4 bases from V and 4 bases from J; junction bases left unmatched: 8. The germline V gene encodes CDR1 SGHRS and CDR2 YFSETQ. CDR3 in DNA: TGCGCCAGCAGCCCGCGGGGGAGCACGTACAATGAGCAGTTCTTC. Its translation: CASSPRGSTYNEQFF. The full variable domain, in which reference TRBV5-1 and TRBJ2-1 provide the parts outside the CDR3, is KAGVTQTPRYLIKTRGQQVTLSCSPISGHRSVSWYQQTPGQGLQFLFEYFSETQRNKGNFPGRFSGRQFSNSRSEMNVSTLELGDSALYLCASSPRGSTYNEQFFGPGTRLTVL.

The CDR3 region is CASSLRPGQGARNSPLHF. Here the CDR3 DNA reads TGTGCCAGCAGCCTAAGGCCGGGACAGGGGGCGCGAAATTCACCCCTCCACTTT. V and J are TRBV11-2 and TRBJ1-6; TRBD1 agrees at 12 bases. With V trimmed by 5 bases and J by 7 bases, 12 bases remained unmatched. CDR3 length: 18 amino acids. Germline CDR1 is SGHAT and CDR2 is FQNNGV.

V and J are TRBV9 and TRBJ2-7, with 10 bases fitting TRBD1. J gave up 6 bases and V 0 bases, and 9 bases lay outside the gene matches. Germline CDR1 is SGDLS and CDR2 is YYNGEE. This CDR3 has 16 residues. This CDR3 reads CASSVGWGTGEFEQYF. In DNA form, the CDR3 reads TGTGCCAGCAGCGTAGGCTGGGGGACAGGGGAATTCGAGCAGTACTTC.

The rearrangement links TRBV6-6 to TRBJ2-2, with 7 bases matching TRBD1. Trimming at V came to 6 bases and at J to 0 bases, leaving 4 bases not matched to a gene. This CDR3 is built from 15 residues. Germline V gives CDR1 MNHNY, CDR2 SVGAGI (reference sequence). CDR3 coding DNA: TGTGCCAGCAGGCCCGGGACAGCGAACACCGGGGAGCTGTTTTTT. This codes for CASRPGTANTGELFF.

V is TRBV19 and J is TRBJ1-3; possibly TRBD1 for D (5 bases). The germline CDR1 and CDR2 sequences are LNHDA and SQIVND (reference sequence). V dropped 3 bases and J dropped 0 bases, with 15 bases sitting between them. CDR3 length: 17 amino acids. The CDR3 region is CASSIWVTANSGNTIYF. As DNA, the CDR3 is TGTGCCAGTAGTATTTGGGTGACAGCAAACTCTGGAAACACCATATATTTT.

The V call is TRBV15, the J call TRBJ2-7; 11 nucleotides align to TRBD1. The CDR3 contains 19 residues. J lost 1 base, V lost 5 bases, and 16 bases had no gene match. Germline CDR1 LNHNV, CDR2 YYDKDF (reference sequence). CDR3 sequence (DNA): TGTGCCACCAGCTCCCGGGACAGGGGGGCTAGCGGGTCATCCTACGAGCAGTACTTC. Protein product: CATSSRDRGASGSSYEQYF.

The chain couples TRBV28 to TRBJ1-2; 8 positions match TRBD1. CDR1 and CDR2 from the germline V gene are MDHEN and SYDVKM. This CDR3 is 15 amino acids long. Unmatched junction bases numbered 7, after V lost 3 bases and J lost 4 bases. CDR3 bases: TGTGCCAGCAGTTTTTCAGGGGGCGCGGGCTATGGCTACACCTTC. This sequence encodes CASSFSGGAGYGYTF.

Note on this clone: The same CDR3 is also encoded by other DNA sequences in this sample. The gene calls are TRBV5-1 and TRBJ2-7; the match to TRBD1 covers 8 bases. CDR1 and CDR2 (germline): SGHRS, YFSETQ. The CDR3 runs to 14 residues. Losses at the gene ends were 4 bases for V and 3 bases for J; bases not matched to a gene: 6. CDR3 loop: CASSIGGQGYEQYV. The DNA of the CDR3 is TGCGCCAGCAGCATTGGAGGACAGGGCTACGAGCAGTACGTC.

This clone was counted only a few times. The chain has TRBV27 and TRBJ1-5; 8 positions match TRBD1. Losses at the gene ends were 3 bases for V and 10 bases for J; bases not matched to a gene: 8. The CDR3 sequence is 14 residues long. Germline loops: CDR1 MNHEY, CDR2 SMNVEV (reference sequence). The CDR3 sequence: CASSFQGANFPQHF. The CDR3 DNA follows: TGTGCCAGCAGTTTTCAGGGGGCCAATTTTCCCCAGCATTTT.

This rearrangement joins TRBV7-8 to TRBJ2-1; D is possibly TRBD2 (5 bases). Per germline, CDR1 SGHVS and CDR2 FQNEAQ. V shed 4 bases and J shed 2 bases, with 18 bases lying between them. The CDR3 is made up of 17 amino acids. DNA for the CDR3: TGTGCCAGCAGCTCTTACGCGCGACTAAGCACCTACAATGAGCAGTTCTTC. It codes for CASSSYARLSTYNEQFF.

The J gene is TRBJ1-3, the V gene TRBV28; D uncertain. Trimming pared 3 bases from V and 1 base from J, leaving 7 bases between. This CDR3 has 14 residues. Germline lookup yields CDR1 MDHEN and CDR2 SYDVKM. The CDR3: CASSLPASGNTIYF. The CDR3 DNA reads TGTGCCAGCAGTTTGCCAGCGTCTGGAAACACCATATATTTT. The variable domain in full, completed from reference TRBV28 and TRBJ1-3, reads DVKVTQSSRYLVKRTGEKVFLECVQDMDHENMFWYRQDPGLGLRLIYFSYDVKMKEKGDIPEGYSVSREKKERFSLILESASTNQTSMYLCASSLPASGNTIYFGEGSWLTVV.